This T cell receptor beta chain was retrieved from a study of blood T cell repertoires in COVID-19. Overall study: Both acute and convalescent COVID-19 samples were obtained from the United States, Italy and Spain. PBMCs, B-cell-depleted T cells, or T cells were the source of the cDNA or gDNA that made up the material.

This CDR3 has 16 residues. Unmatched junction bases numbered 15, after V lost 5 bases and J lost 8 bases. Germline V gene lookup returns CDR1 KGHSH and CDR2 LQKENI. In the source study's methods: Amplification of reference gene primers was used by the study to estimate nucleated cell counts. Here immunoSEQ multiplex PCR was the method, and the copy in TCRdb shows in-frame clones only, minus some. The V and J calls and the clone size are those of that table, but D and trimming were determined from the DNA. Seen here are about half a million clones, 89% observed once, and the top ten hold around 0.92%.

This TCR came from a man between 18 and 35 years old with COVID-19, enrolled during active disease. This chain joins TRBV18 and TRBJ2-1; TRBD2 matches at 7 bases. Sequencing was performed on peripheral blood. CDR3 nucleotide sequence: TGTGCCAGCTCATGGACGCGGCGGGGGACCCAGGATGAGCAGTTCTTC. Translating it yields CASSWTRRGTQDEQFF.